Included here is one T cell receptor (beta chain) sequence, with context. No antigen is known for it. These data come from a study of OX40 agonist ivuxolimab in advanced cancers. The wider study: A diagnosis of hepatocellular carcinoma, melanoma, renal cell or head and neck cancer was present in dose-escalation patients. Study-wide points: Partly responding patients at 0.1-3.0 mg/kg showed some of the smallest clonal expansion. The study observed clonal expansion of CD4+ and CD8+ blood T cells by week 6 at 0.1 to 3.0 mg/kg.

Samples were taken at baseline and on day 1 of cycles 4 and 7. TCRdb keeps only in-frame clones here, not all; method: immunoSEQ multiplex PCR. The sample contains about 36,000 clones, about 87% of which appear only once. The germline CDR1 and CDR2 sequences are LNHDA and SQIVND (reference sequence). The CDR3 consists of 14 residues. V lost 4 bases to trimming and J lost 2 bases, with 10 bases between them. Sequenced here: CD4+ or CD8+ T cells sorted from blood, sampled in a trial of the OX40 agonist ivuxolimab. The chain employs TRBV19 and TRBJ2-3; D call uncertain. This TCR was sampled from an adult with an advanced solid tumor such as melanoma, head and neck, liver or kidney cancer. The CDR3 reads CASSTRAATDTQYF. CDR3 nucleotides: TGTGCCAGTAGTACTCGGGCGGCCACAGATACGCAGTATTTT.